The rows below give T cell receptor beta chains drawn from one sample of a study of Graves' ophthalmopathy and Graves' hyperthyroidism. TCRdb called the multiplex PCR reads again in MiXCR, with one record for every CDR3 protein. The table lists roughly 700,000 distinct CDR3 sequences, approximately 40% of them singletons. Source material: peripheral blood. Receptors originate from an adult man with Graves' ophthalmopathy. Each CDR3 is given with its conserved first and last residue. The D gene is left open where the match is weak. Some rows have no size entry. The others give once, few or many, or a class for an expanded clone.

CDR3 protein: CASRGTYEQYF; CDR3 DNA: TGTGCCAGCCGAGGGACCTACGAGCAGTACTTC; J gene: TRBJ2-7; clone size: many; D gene: -; V gene: TRBV12-3/TRBV12-4
CDR3 protein: CATSDPNQPQHF; CDR3 DNA: TGTGCCACCAGTGATCCGAATCAGCCCCAGCATTTT; J gene: TRBJ1-5; clone size: many; D gene: -; V gene: TRBV24-1
CDR3 protein: CASSPKRDRGRFYEQYF; CDR3 DNA: TGTGCCAGCAGCCCCAAACGGGACAGGGGAAGATTCTACGAGCAGTACTTC; J gene: TRBJ2-7; clone size: -; D gene: TRBD1; V gene: TRBV7-2
CDR3 protein: CASSARTSPHGELFF; CDR3 DNA: TGTGCCAGTAGTGCTAGGACTAGTCCCCACGGGGAGCTGTTTTTT; J gene: TRBJ2-2; clone size: -; D gene: TRBD2; V gene: TRBV19
CDR3 protein: CASSISSTVTSYTF; CDR3 DNA: TGTGCCAGCAGCATCTCGTCGACAGTTACCAGCTACACCTTC; J gene: TRBJ1-2; clone size: few; D gene: -; V gene: TRBV7-2
CDR3 protein: CSARDNQETQYF; CDR3 DNA: TGCAGTGCTCGTGACAATCAAGAGACCCAGTACTTC; J gene: TRBJ2-5; clone size: few; D gene: -; V gene: TRBV20-1
CDR3 protein: CASSSLAGGSNEQFF; CDR3 DNA: TGTGCCAGCAGCTCTCTAGCGGGAGGGAGCAATGAGCAGTTCTTC; J gene: TRBJ2-1; clone size: -; D gene: TRBD2; V gene: TRBV7-2
CDR3 protein: CAIRAEGGGDSPLHF; CDR3 DNA: TGTGCCATCAGGGCAGAAGGTGGAGGCGATTCACCCCTCCACTTT; J gene: TRBJ1-6; clone size: -; D gene: -; V gene: TRBV10-3
CDR3 protein: CASTLESSGSEANVLTF; CDR3 DNA: TGTGCCAGCACCTTGGAATCGAGCGGTTCTGAGGCCAACGTCCTGACTTTC; J gene: TRBJ2-6; clone size: -; D gene: -; V gene: TRBV5-6
CDR3 protein: CASSALRAPQETQYF; CDR3 DNA: TGTGCCAGCAGTGCATTGCGCGCTCCCCAAGAGACCCAGTACTTC; J gene: TRBJ2-5; clone size: -; D gene: -; V gene: TRBV10-3
CDR3 protein: CATSRGGGGNSPLHF; CDR3 DNA: TGTGCCACCAGCAGAGGGGGGGGCGGGAATTCACCCCTCCACTTT; J gene: TRBJ1-6; clone size: -; D gene: -; V gene: TRBV15
CDR3 protein: CASSLLSGHSPMYYGYTF; CDR3 DNA: TGTGCCAGCAGTTTATTATCGGGACACAGTCCCATGTATTATGGCTACACCTTC; J gene: TRBJ1-2; clone size: -; D gene: -; V gene: TRBV27
CDR3 protein: CASSFLFESNQPQHF; CDR3 DNA: TGTGCCAGCAGCTTCTTATTTGAGAGCAATCAGCCCCAGCATTTT; J gene: TRBJ1-5; clone size: -; D gene: -; V gene: TRBV7-9
CDR3 protein: CASSATGPSNQPQHF; CDR3 DNA: TGTGCCAGTAGTGCAACGGGACCGAGCAATCAGCCCCAGCATTTT; J gene: TRBJ1-5; clone size: many; D gene: -; V gene: TRBV19
CDR3 protein: CSVLGQGGMNTEAFF; CDR3 DNA: TGCAGCGTTTTGGGACAGGGAGGAATGAACACTGAAGCTTTCTTT; J gene: TRBJ1-1; clone size: many; D gene: TRBD1; V gene: TRBV29-1
CDR3 protein: CSVRPGGDTEAFF; CDR3 DNA: TGCAGCGTGCGGCCCGGGGGGGACACTGAAGCTTTCTTT; J gene: TRBJ1-1; clone size: -; D gene: -; V gene: TRBV29-1
CDR3 protein: CATSIYISTNEKLFF; CDR3 DNA: TGTGCCACCAGCATATACATCTCAACTAATGAAAAACTGTTTTTT; J gene: TRBJ1-4; clone size: -; D gene: -; V gene: TRBV15
CDR3 protein: CASSRSTGFTEAFF; CDR3 DNA: TGTGCCAGCAGTCGGTCGACAGGTTTCACTGAAGCTTTCTTT; J gene: TRBJ1-1; clone size: -; D gene: -; V gene: TRBV6-5
CDR3 protein: CASSIGDGGYTF; CDR3 DNA: TGTGCCAGTAGTATCGGGGACGGAGGCTACACCTTC; J gene: TRBJ1-2; clone size: many; D gene: -; V gene: TRBV19
CDR3 protein: CASSVGSSIGADTEAFF; CDR3 DNA: TGTGCCAGCAGCGTAGGGTCCTCGATAGGGGCTGACACTGAAGCTTTCTTT; J gene: TRBJ1-1; clone size: few; D gene: -; V gene: TRBV9
CDR3 protein: CASSLGQGATYNEQFF; CDR3 DNA: TGCGCCAGCAGCTTGGGACAGGGGGCGACCTACAATGAGCAGTTCTTC; J gene: TRBJ2-1; clone size: few; D gene: TRBD1; V gene: TRBV5-1
CDR3 protein: CASRPPGQEETQYF; CDR3 DNA: TGTGCCAGTAGACCGCCGGGACAGGAAGAGACCCAGTACTTC; J gene: TRBJ2-5; clone size: few; D gene: TRBD1; V gene: TRBV19
CDR3 protein: CASSEAAGAIYGYTF; CDR3 DNA: TGTGCCAGCAGTGAAGCGGCAGGGGCGATCTATGGCTACACCTTC; J gene: TRBJ1-2; clone size: few; D gene: -; V gene: TRBV10-3
CDR3 protein: CSARPAGTENTEAFF; CDR3 DNA: TGCAGTGCTAGACCCGCCGGGACAGAGAACACTGAAGCTTTCTTT; J gene: TRBJ1-1; clone size: -; D gene: TRBD1; V gene: TRBV20-1
CDR3 protein: CATSKGGFNYNEQFF; CDR3 DNA: TGTGCCACCAGCAAGGGGGGGTTCAACTACAATGAGCAGTTCTTC; J gene: TRBJ2-1; clone size: -; D gene: -; V gene: TRBV15
CDR3 protein: CSALTGEGTQYF; CDR3 DNA: TGCAGTGCCCTGACAGGGGAAGGGACCCAGTACTTC; J gene: TRBJ2-5; clone size: few; D gene: TRBD1; V gene: TRBV20-1
CDR3 protein: CAISESRTGARYGYTF; CDR3 DNA: TGTGCCATCAGTGAGTCGAGGACCGGGGCGCGGTATGGCTACACCTTC; J gene: TRBJ1-2; clone size: many; D gene: -; V gene: TRBV10-3
CDR3 protein: CASGSAGKPNYTF; CDR3 DNA: TGTGCCAGCGGGTCGGCAGGGAAGCCCAACTACACCTTC; J gene: TRBJ1-2; clone size: -; D gene: -; V gene: TRBV25-1
CDR3 protein: CASSSRGTNQETQYF; CDR3 DNA: TGTGCCAGCAGCTCGCGGGGGACAAACCAAGAGACCCAGTACTTC; J gene: TRBJ2-5; clone size: -; D gene: -; V gene: TRBV2
CDR3 protein: CASSWSGAGELFF; CDR3 DNA: TGTGCCAGCAGTTGGTCAGGGGCCGGGGAGCTGTTTTTT; J gene: TRBJ2-2; clone size: -; D gene: -; V gene: TRBV25-1
CDR3 protein: CASRAPGTAGNTIYF; CDR3 DNA: TGTGCCAGCAGGGCCCCCGGGACAGCTGGAAACACCATATATTTT; J gene: TRBJ1-3; clone size: -; D gene: TRBD1; V gene: TRBV2
CDR3 protein: CSSYSTGNTEAFF; CDR3 DNA: TGCAGCTCCTATTCGACAGGGAACACTGAAGCTTTCTTT; J gene: TRBJ1-1; clone size: many; D gene: -; V gene: TRBV29-1
CDR3 protein: CASSGRDSSQETQYF; CDR3 DNA: TGTGCCAGCAGCGGCCGGGACAGTTCTCAAGAGACCCAGTACTTC; J gene: TRBJ2-5; clone size: few; D gene: TRBD1; V gene: TRBV9
CDR3 protein: CASSLDGRTGELFF; CDR3 DNA: TGTGCCAGCAGCTTGGACGGGCGCACCGGGGAGCTGTTTTTT; J gene: TRBJ2-2; clone size: -; D gene: -; V gene: TRBV11-2
CDR3 protein: CSASGIALSYEQYF; CDR3 DNA: TGCAGTGCCTCCGGGATCGCACTATCCTACGAGCAGTACTTC; J gene: TRBJ2-7; clone size: few; D gene: -; V gene: TRBV20-1
CDR3 protein: CKDRGDYNSPLHF; CDR3 DNA: TGCAAAGACAGGGGCGACTATAATTCACCCCTCCACTTT; J gene: TRBJ1-6; clone size: -; D gene: TRBD1; V gene: TRBV20-1
CDR3 protein: CASSPGATGGELFF; CDR3 DNA: TGTGCCAGCTCGCCGGGGGCAACGGGCGGGGAGCTGTTTTTT; J gene: TRBJ2-2; clone size: -; D gene: -; V gene: TRBV25-1
CDR3 protein: CASSFGPEQETQYF; CDR3 DNA: TGTGCCAGCAGCTTTGGGCCAGAACAAGAGACCCAGTACTTC; J gene: TRBJ2-5; clone size: -; D gene: -; V gene: TRBV7-9
CDR3 protein: CSAGGGAAQPQHF; CDR3 DNA: TGCAGTGCCGGGGGGGGGGCGGCTCAGCCCCAGCATTTT; J gene: TRBJ1-5; clone size: few; D gene: -; V gene: TRBV20-1
CDR3 protein: CASRALGDTEAFF; CDR3 DNA: TGTGCCAGCAGGGCCTTGGGGGACACTGAAGCTTTCTTT; J gene: TRBJ1-1; clone size: -; D gene: -; V gene: TRBV10-3
CDR3 protein: CASSQANRQTNYGYTF; CDR3 DNA: TGTGCCAGCAGCCAAGCCAACAGGCAAACTAACTATGGCTACACCTTC; J gene: TRBJ1-2; clone size: -; D gene: -; V gene: TRBV9
CDR3 protein: CASSLNNEQFF; CDR3 DNA: TGTGCCAGCAGCCTTAACAATGAGCAGTTCTTC; J gene: TRBJ2-1; clone size: -; D gene: -; V gene: TRBV7-3